A selection of T cell receptor beta chains follows, all from one sample in a study of PD-L1 blockade in urothelial cancer. Clones were sequenced by immunoSEQ multiplex PCR, and TCRdb holds only the in-frame ones, with some missing. This sample carries roughly 51,000 clones, 75% to 85% of them seen once, and the ten largest clones take about 10%. This material consisted of PBMCs, taken around atezolizumab (anti-PD-L1) treatment. Receptors were obtained from a man in his 70s with urothelial cancer. Both conserved end residues are part of each CDR3. A D gene is named only where the DNA matches it firmly. Clone size is stated in some rows and not others, as once, few, many or a class when expanded.

length	V	size	J	D	CDR3	DNA
15	TRBV19	.	TRBJ2-7	TRBD2	CASSILAGGTREQYF	TGTGCCAGTAGTATACTAGCGGGAGGAACAAGGGAGCAGTACTTC
15	TRBV29-1	.	TRBJ2-3	TRBD2	CSVRGLAKRANTQYF	TGCAGCGTCCGTGGACTAGCCAAACGGGCGAATACGCAGTATTTT
14	TRBV2	.	TRBJ2-1	.	CASSNPTAYNEQFF	TGTGCCAGCAGTAACCCGACAGCCTACAATGAGCAGTTCTTC
13	TRBV5-5	.	TRBJ2-3	.	CASRRDTTDTQYF	TGTGCCAGCCGCCGGGACACCACAGATACGCAGTATTTT
15	TRBV19	.	TRBJ1-5	.	CASRSGQGGNQPQHF	TGTGCCAGTAGATCAGGGCAGGGTGGCAATCAGCCCCAGCATTTT
16	TRBV30	few	TRBJ1-1	.	CAWSVARGGATTEAFF	TGTGCCTGGAGTGTAGCCCGGGGAGGCGCCACCACTGAAGCTTTCTTT
14	TRBV7-2	.	TRBJ2-1	.	CASSLGGSNNEQFF	TGTGCCAGCAGCTTAGGGGGCTCCAACAATGAGCAGTTCTTC
14	TRBV28	.	TRBJ2-7	TRBD2	CASSLAGEVDEQYF	TGTGCCAGCAGTTTAGCGGGAGAGGTCGACGAGCAGTACTTC
15	TRBV5-1	.	TRBJ2-1	TRBD2	CASSLGSGSYNEQFF	TGCGCCAGCAGCTTGGGTAGCGGGAGCTACAATGAGCAGTTCTTC
14	TRBV30	few	TRBJ2-1	TRBD2	CAWSVLAGYNEQFF	TGTGCCTGGAGTGTGCTAGCGGGTTACAATGAGCAGTTCTTC